The 27 T cell receptor beta chains presented below share a single source sample, sequenced in a study of blood T cell repertoires in COVID-19. Produced via immunoSEQ multiplex PCR; TCRdb's table is partial and in-frame only. Among just over 300,000 clones listed, approximately 89% were seen once. Specimen: peripheral blood. The receptor source for this set is a woman in her twenties or thirties with COVID-19, enrolled during active disease.

The chain recombines TRBV6-5 with TRBJ1-6; no reliable D call. The CDR3 runs to 16 residues. V lost 0 bases, J lost 4 bases, and 10 bases lay in between. CDR1 MNHEY and CDR2 SVGAGI come from the germline V gene. CDR3 sequence reads: CASSYSGLQYNSPLHF. The CDR3 bases are TGTGCCAGCAGTTACTCTGGACTTCAGTATAATTCACCCCTCCACTTT.

The chain links TRBV28 to TRBJ2-4; TRBD1 aligns across 8 bases. The V and J ends lost 8 bases and 0 bases, in that order; junction bases with no gene match: 6. This CDR3 has 15 residues. Germline lookup yields CDR1 MDHEN and CDR2 SYDVKM. The CDR3 coding sequence is TGTGCCAGCCAAGGACAGGGCTTAGCCAAAAACATTCAGTACTTC. It encodes CASQGQGLAKNIQYF.

Only one count was recorded for this clone. The junction differs from germline at one of its ends, possibly a read error. J is TRBJ2-1 and V is TRBV2; D is ambiguous. There are 14 residues in the CDR3. Germline V gene sequence: CDR1 SNHLY, CDR2 FYNNEI. In DNA, the CDR3 is TGTGCCAGCAGGGAAGTACTATCCCACAATGAGCAGTTCTTC. Translated, it gives CASREVLSHNEQFF.

The DNA of the CDR3 is TGTGCCACCAGCAGAGATCGGGACAGGGCACGAACGGGGACCCAGTACTTC. Its translation: CATSRDRDRARTGTQYF. The chain joins TRBV15 to TRBJ2-5, with 9 bases aligning to TRBD1. V was pared by 0 bases and J by 7 bases, with 12 bases of the junction left unmatched. Germline V CDR1 and CDR2: LNHNV, YYDKDF (reference sequence). The CDR3 is made up of 17 amino acids.

The chain is built from TRBV18 and TRBJ1-2, with a tentative D call TRBD1 (6 bases). CDR1 is KGHSH, CDR2 LQKENI, per germline. The CDR3 runs 16 residues. V was clipped by 3 bases and J by 8 bases, with 22 bases between them. This CDR3 is CASSPNDGTGGEGYTF. CDR3 DNA sequence: TGTGCCAGCTCACCGAACGACGGGACGGGGGGCGAAGGCTACACCTTC.

This chain joins TRBV4-3 and TRBJ1-1; 8 bases align to TRBD1. This CDR3 spans 15 amino acids. V was clipped by 0 bases and J by 5 bases; unmatched bases: 5. CDR1 is LGHNA, CDR2 YSLEER, per germline. The CDR3: CASSQDRGPGTEAFF. The CDR3 DNA is TGCGCCAGCAGCCAAGACAGGGGGCCGGGGACTGAAGCTTTCTTT.

This chain joins TRBV5-1 and TRBJ1-1, with D possibly TRBD1 on 5 matching bases. Trimming pared 3 bases from V and 0 bases from J, leaving 9 bases between. The CDR3 covers 14 residues. Germline V gives CDR1 SGHRS, CDR2 YFSETQ. The CDR3 DNA reads TGCGCCAGCAGCTCTACAGGCATGAACACTGAAGCTTTCTTT. Translated, it gives CASSSTGMNTEAFF. The full variable domain, its missing parts supplied by reference TRBV5-1 and TRBJ1-1, is KAGVTQTPRYLIKTRGQQVTLSCSPISGHRSVSWYQQTPGQGLQFLFEYFSETQRNKGNFPGRFSGRQFSNSRSEMNVSTLELGDSALYLCASSSTGMNTEAFFGQGTRLTVV.

This chain uses TRBV5-1 with TRBJ2-3, with 12 bases identical to TRBD1. CDR3 length: 15 residues. Trimming at V came to 3 bases and at J to 4 bases, leaving 3 bases not matched to a gene. CDR1 SGHRS and CDR2 YFSETQ come from the germline V gene. DNA of the CDR3: TGCGCCAGCAGCTCCGGGACAGGGGGCCCAGATACGCAGTATTTT. Translated, it gives CASSSGTGGPDTQYF. The variable domain in full, with the rest retrieved from reference TRBV5-1 and TRBJ2-3, is KAGVTQTPRYLIKTRGQQVTLSCSPISGHRSVSWYQQTPGQGLQFLFEYFSETQRNKGNFPGRFSGRQFSNSRSEMNVSTLELGDSALYLCASSSGTGGPDTQYFGPGTRLTVL.

CDR3 amino acids: CASSSIGQGNRLGYTF. The CDR3, as DNA: TGTGCCAGCAGTTCAATCGGACAGGGTAATAGATTAGGCTACACCTTC. The J gene is TRBJ1-2, the V gene TRBV28, with 8 positions matching TRBD1. CDR3 length equals 16 residues. The junction had 15 bases not matched to a gene; V was cut back by 4 bases and J by 8 bases. Germline values: CDR1 MDHEN, CDR2 SYDVKM.

The V gene is TRBV10-1, the J gene TRBJ2-2; no firm D call. V lost 7 bases to trimming and J lost 3 bases, with 6 bases between them. This CDR3 contains 12 residues. From germline, CDR1 is WNHNN and CDR2 SYGVQD (reference sequence). This chain's CDR3 is CASMADTGELFF. DNA of the CDR3: TGCGCCAGCATGGCCGACACCGGGGAGCTGTTTTTT.

The chain is built from TRBV5-1 and TRBJ1-4, with a weak D call TRBD1 (6 bases). Germline assignment: CDR1 SGHRS and CDR2 YFSETQ. This CDR3 contains 14 residues. Trimming took off 4 bases at V and 7 bases at J, with 14 bases between the two ends. CDR3 sequence (DNA): TGCGCCAGCAGCGGGGGGGACAAGGGTGAAAAACTGTTTTTT. The encoded protein is CASSGGDKGEKLFF.

The chain has TRBV7-7 and TRBJ2-5, with 15 bases aligning to TRBD2. Per the germline V gene, CDR1 is SSHAT and CDR2 is FNYEAQ (reference sequence). Germline trimming cut 4 bases from V and 3 bases from J; bases unmatched to any gene: 6. The CDR3 covers 17 residues. CDR3 nucleotide sequence: TGTGCCAGCAGCTCGCGGACTAGCGGGGGGGTAAAAGAGACCCAGTACTTC. Its protein is CASSSRTSGGVKETQYF.

This clone was recorded only once. The V and J genes are TRBV7-9 and TRBJ2-1, with a weak D call TRBD1 (5 bases). This CDR3 region has 14 residues. The V gene's germline CDR1 is SEHNR and CDR2 FQNEAQ (reference sequence). The V end was cut by 5 bases, the J end by 5 bases, with 13 bases between. The CDR3 region is CASSRLDRDNEQFF. CDR3 nucleotide sequence: TGTGCCAGCAGCCGCCTAGACAGAGACAATGAGCAGTTCTTC.

V usage is TRBV11-2 and J usage is TRBJ2-2; TRBD2 aligns across 7 bases. Germline V gene lookup returns CDR1 SGHAT and CDR2 FQNNGV. V shed 4 bases and J 6 bases; nucleotides not matched to a gene: 2. The CDR3 sequence is 13 residues long. The CDR3 DNA reads TGTGCCAGCAGCTGGGGGGGTTCCGGGGAGCTGTTTTTT. Translation: CASSWGGSGELFF.

The rearrangement uses TRBV6-2 or TRBV6-3 and TRBJ1-6; no definite D call. The germline V gene encodes CDR1 MNHEY and CDR2 SVGEGT. The germline V and J ends were trimmed by 5 bases and 15 bases, with 26 bases remaining between them. This CDR3 comprises 16 residues. The DNA of the CDR3 is TGTGCCAGCAGTGCGAACCCGGGATCCGGCGGGTCCGGCCTCCACTTT. It encodes CASSANPGSGGSGLHF.

The chain uses TRBV6-5 and TRBJ1-2; D not certain. This CDR3 is built from 14 residues. Trimming removed 0 bases from V and 8 bases from J, with 13 bases in between. The germline gives CDR1 MNHEY, CDR2 SVGAGI. The CDR3 sequence: CASSYSPPSLGYTF. CDR3 DNA sequence: TGTGCCAGCAGTTACTCGCCTCCTAGCTTAGGCTACACCTTC.

The rearrangement joins TRBV5-6 to TRBJ1-2; 10 positions match TRBD1. CDR3 size: 14 residues. The germline CDR1 and CDR2 sequences are SGHDT and YYEEEE. The junction had 7 bases not matched to a gene; V was cut back by 3 bases and J by 8 bases. The CDR3 DNA follows: TGTGCCAGCAGCTCGGGACAGGGGTTGGTCGGCTACACCTTC. Protein: CASSSGQGLVGYTF.

This rearrangement joins TRBV29-1 to TRBJ2-1; a possible D gene is TRBD2 (5 bases). Trimming stripped 4 bases from V and 4 bases from J, with 14 bases between. The CDR3 consists of 14 residues. CDR1 and CDR2 (germline): SQVTM, ANQGSEA. The CDR3 region is CSVGRSRGYNEQFF. CDR3 bases: TGCAGCGTTGGGCGATCACGGGGATACAATGAGCAGTTCTTC.

This chain joins TRBV9 and TRBJ1-1, with D perhaps TRBD1 (5 bases). Germline V gene data show CDR1 as SGDLS and CDR2 as YYNGEE. V was cut by 0 bases and J by 5 bases, with 14 bases left in between. CDR3 size: 15 residues. The DNA of the CDR3 is TGTGCCAGCAGCGTAGATGCAGGGCTGGAGACTGAAGCTTTCTTT. It codes for CASSVDAGLETEAFF.

The V gene is TRBV19, the J gene TRBJ1-2; the match to TRBD1 covers 8 bases. CDR1 and CDR2 (germline): LNHDA, SQIVND (reference sequence). With 6 bases clipped from V and 6 bases from J, the junction kept 9 bases outside the gene matches. This CDR3 has 14 residues. Here the CDR3 reads CASRKTGAQDGYTF. The DNA of the CDR3 is TGTGCCAGTAGGAAGACAGGGGCTCAAGATGGCTACACCTTC.

The rearrangement uses TRBV5-5 and TRBJ1-5, with TRBD1 matching 8 bases. The CDR3 has 16 residues. CDR1 SGHKS and CDR2 YYEKEE come from the germline V gene (reference sequence). V trimming: 1 base; J trimming: 8 bases; junction bases outside the gene matches: 11. The chain's CDR3 is CASSLSHPTGVKPQHF. The CDR3 DNA reads as TGTGCCAGCAGCTTGTCTCATCCGACAGGGGTAAAGCCCCAGCATTTT. The whole variable domain, remainder taken from reference TRBV5-5 and TRBJ1-5, is DAGVTQSPTHLIKTRGQQVTLRCSPISGHKSVSWYQQVLGQGPQFIFQYYEKEERGRGNFPDRFSARQFPNYSSELNVNALLLGDSALYLCASSLSHPTGVKPQHFGDGTRLSIL.

The chain is built from TRBV5-1 and TRBJ2-5, with D unclear. CDR3 length equals 13 residues. The V end was cut by 5 bases, the J end by 2 bases, with 10 bases between. CDR1 and CDR2 (germline): SGHRS, YFSETQ. The CDR3 DNA reads TGCGCCAGCAGAAACGCGGTACAAGAGACCCAGTACTTC. It encodes CASRNAVQETQYF. The full variable domain, its missing parts supplied by reference TRBV5-1 and TRBJ2-5, is KAGVTQTPRYLIKTRGQQVTLSCSPISGHRSVSWYQQTPGQGLQFLFEYFSETQRNKGNFPGRFSGRQFSNSRSEMNVSTLELGDSALYLCASRNAVQETQYFGPGTRLLVL.

The chain recombines TRBV2 with TRBJ1-5, with D perhaps matching TRBD1 (5 bases). The CDR3 loop spans 17 amino acids. The germline V and J ends were trimmed by 6 bases and 0 bases, with 18 bases remaining between them. CDR1 is SNHLY and CDR2 is FYNNEI in the germline V gene. CDR3 nucleotides: TGTGCCAGCAGCAGGGTAATCCCTTTCTATAGCAATCAGCCCCAGCATTTT. It is translated as CASSRVIPFYSNQPQHF.

The CDR3 is CASSLAGVGNYGYTF. Written as DNA, the CDR3 is TGTGCCAGCAGTTTAGCAGGGGTGGGGAACTATGGCTACACCTTC. The chain uses TRBV27 and TRBJ1-2; D might be TRBD1 (6 bases). With 2 bases removed from V and 2 bases from J, the gap between germline ends came to 12 bases. From germline, CDR1 is MNHEY and CDR2 SMNVEV (reference sequence). The CDR3 covers 15 residues.

The J gene is TRBJ2-1, the V gene TRBV20-1, with 7 bases fitting TRBD1. CDR1 is DFQATT, CDR2 SNEGSKA, per germline (reference sequence). This CDR3 is 13 amino acids long. The J segment lost 6 bases and the V segment lost 3 bases, leaving 5 bases of the junction unmatched. For the CDR3, the DNA is TGCAGTGCTAGTTCGGGACAGCTCAATGAGCAGTTCTTC. Encoded protein: CSASSGQLNEQFF.

V is TRBV7-9 and J is TRBJ2-5, with 8 bases matching TRBD1. Germline lookup yields CDR1 SEHNR and CDR2 FQNEAQ (reference sequence). This CDR3 has 18 amino acids. Trimming cost V 4 bases and J 9 bases; bases outside gene matches: 22. The CDR3 is CASSSETGVVGLGRPQYF. As DNA, the CDR3 is TGTGCCAGCAGCTCCGAGACAGGGGTGGTGGGGTTAGGGAGACCCCAGTACTTC.

The gene calls are TRBV6-2 or TRBV6-3 and TRBJ2-1, with 8 bases fitting TRBD2. The CDR3 spans 15 residues. Germline-derived CDR1 and CDR2 are MNHEY and SVGEGT. After removal of 6 bases from V and 8 bases from J, the junction contained 12 bases not matched to a gene. The DNA for the CDR3 is TGTGCCAGCAGCCTAACTGTACTAGCGGTTGATGAGCAGTTCTTC. It encodes CASSLTVLAVDEQFF.